Presented here are 10 T cell receptor beta chains from one specimen sequenced in a study of blood T cell repertoires in COVID-19. The data were produced by immunoSEQ multiplex PCR, yet TCRdb's version contains in-frame clones alone and is incomplete. The sample shows some 320,000 clones, about 88% of them seen only once. Sequences were obtained from PBMCs or T cells enriched from blood (not recorded which). These receptors all come from a man aged 60 to 69 who had recovered from COVID-19.

V is TRBV7-8 and J is TRBJ2-5; D call uncertain. The CDR3 is 14 amino acids. The germline V gene has CDR1 SGHVS and CDR2 FQNEAQ. V lost 5 bases and J 2 bases, leaving 12 bases between the germline ends. CDR3 DNA sequence: TGTGCCAGCAGCCGTAACTCCGGGCAAGAGACCCAGTACTTC. This translates into CASSRNSGQETQYF.

This rearrangement joins TRBV4-1 to TRBJ2-3, with 8 bases fitting TRBD2. The CDR3 runs to 19 residues. Germline V gene sequence: CDR1 MGHRA, CDR2 YSYEKL. V shed 0 bases and J 0 bases; nucleotides not matched to a gene: 11. Here the CDR3 reads CASSQDRGLAGSSTDTQYF. DNA for the CDR3: TGCGCCAGCAGCCAAGATAGGGGGTTAGCGGGGTCTAGCACAGATACGCAGTATTTT.

V is TRBV18 and J is TRBJ2-7; 9 bases line up with TRBD1. CDR1 is KGHSH, CDR2 LQKENI, per germline. The trim removed 6 bases at V and 6 bases at J, leaving 6 bases unmatched. This CDR3 has 13 residues. The CDR3 DNA is TGTGCCAGCTCCCGGGGACAGGGTCGCGAGCAGTACTTC. Translating it yields CASSRGQGREQYF.

This rearrangement joins TRBV18 to TRBJ1-1, with TRBD1 as a possible D gene (6 bases). The V and J ends lost 4 bases and 2 bases respectively, with 20 bases between them. Germline CDR1 is KGHSH and CDR2 is LQKENI. The CDR3 totals 17 residues. The CDR3 loop is CASSHTGTVRRNTEAFF. CDR3 nucleotides: TGTGCCAGCTCACATACAGGGACGGTTCGGAGAAACACTGAAGCTTTCTTT.

The rearrangement uses TRBV30 and TRBJ2-3; 13 nucleotides line up with TRBD2. V shed 5 bases and J 3 bases; nucleotides not matched to a gene: 5. CDR3 length equals 15 residues. Germline-derived CDR1 and CDR2 are GTSNPN and SVGIG (reference sequence). In DNA, the CDR3 is TGTGCCTGGGGTCGACTAGCGGGAGGAACAGATACGCAGTATTTT. Translated, it gives CAWGRLAGGTDTQYF.

The rearrangement uses TRBV24-1 and TRBJ2-3; no clear D gene. The CDR3 covers 14 residues. V was cut by 6 bases and J by 0 bases, with 9 bases left in between. Germline V gene sequence: CDR1 KGHDR, CDR2 SFDVKD. CDR3 loop: CATSKPDSTDTQYF. The CDR3 DNA reads TGTGCCACCAGTAAACCAGATAGCACAGATACGCAGTATTTT.

This CDR3 reads CSVGGRSSSYNEQFF. Written as DNA, the CDR3 is TGCAGCGTTGGGGGCCGGTCAAGCTCCTACAATGAGCAGTTCTTC. The chain has TRBV29-1 and TRBJ2-1; tentative D call: TRBD1 (5 bases). This CDR3 spans 15 amino acids. In germline, CDR1 is SQVTM, CDR2 ANQGSEA. V was clipped by 4 bases and J by 0 bases, with 13 bases between them.

The count of this clone is one. The chain recombines TRBV11-2 with TRBJ2-1; 9 bases map to TRBD2. CDR1 is SGHAT, CDR2 FQNNGV, per germline. The length of the CDR3 is 15 residues. Unmatched junction bases numbered 11, after V lost 5 bases and J lost 9 bases. CDR3 amino acids: CASSVLAGREFEQFF. CDR3 DNA sequence: TGTGCCAGCAGCGTTCTAGCGGGAAGGGAGTTTGAGCAGTTCTTC.

The sample holds a few counts of this clone. The chain has TRBV5-1 and TRBJ1-2; 9 positions agree with TRBD1. Per the germline V gene, CDR1 is SGHRS and CDR2 is YFSETQ. V dropped 3 bases and J dropped 13; count of bases not matched to a gene: 10. The CDR3 has 13 amino acids. The chain's CDR3 is CASSSAGTGQSTF. The CDR3 nucleotides read TGCGCCAGCAGCTCCGCCGGGACAGGGCAGAGCACCTTC.

This clone occurred a few times. V gene TRBV7-6 combines with J gene TRBJ1-2; 7 nucleotides match TRBD1. CDR1 and CDR2 from the germline V gene are SGHVS and FNYEAQ. The CDR3 has 13 residues. The V segment lost 4 bases and the J segment 2 bases; nucleotides outside the gene matches: 1. The CDR3 coding sequence is TGTGCCAGCAGCTCGGGACAGAACTATGGCTACACCTTC. Protein sequence: CASSSGQNYGYTF.